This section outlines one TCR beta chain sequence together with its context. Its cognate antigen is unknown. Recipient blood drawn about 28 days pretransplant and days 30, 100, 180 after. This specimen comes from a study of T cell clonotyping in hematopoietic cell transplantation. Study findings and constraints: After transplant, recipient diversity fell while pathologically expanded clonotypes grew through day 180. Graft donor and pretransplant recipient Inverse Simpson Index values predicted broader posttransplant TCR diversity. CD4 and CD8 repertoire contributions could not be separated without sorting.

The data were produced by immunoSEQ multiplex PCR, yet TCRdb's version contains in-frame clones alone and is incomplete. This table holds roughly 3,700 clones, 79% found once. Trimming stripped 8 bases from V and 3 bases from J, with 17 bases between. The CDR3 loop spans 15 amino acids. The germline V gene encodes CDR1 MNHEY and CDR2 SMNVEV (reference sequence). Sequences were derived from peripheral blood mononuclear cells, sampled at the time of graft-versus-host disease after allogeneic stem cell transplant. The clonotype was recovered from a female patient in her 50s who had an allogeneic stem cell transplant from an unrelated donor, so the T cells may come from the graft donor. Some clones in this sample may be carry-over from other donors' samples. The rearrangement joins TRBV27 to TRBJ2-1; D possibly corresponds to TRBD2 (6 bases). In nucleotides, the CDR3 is TGTGCCAGCTGGGAGCGGGTTCTCGGCTACAATGAGCAGTTCTTC. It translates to CASWERVLGYNEQFF.